The next 27 T cell receptor beta chains were all read from a single sample in a study of molecular identifiers for immune sequencing clone quantification. Each CDR3 protein gets one entry after TCRdb re-called the PCR reads with MiXCR. The sample records roughly 50,000 distinct CDR3 sequences, 20% to 25% being singletons. The sample comprised naive CD8+ T cells from blood, with Jurkat cell RNA spiked in. Documented subset: FACS-sorted CD8+CD4-CCR7+CD45RA+ naive T cells. Source of these receptors: a human donor in good health. Some libraries in this study had Jurkat cell RNA spiked in.

The chain combines TRBV14 with TRBJ2-5; D is ambiguous. Trimming left V 1 base short and J 5 bases short, with 11 bases between. This CDR3 is 14 amino acids long. Germline V gene sequence: CDR1 SGHDN, CDR2 FVKESK. The DNA of the CDR3 is TGTGCCAGCAGCCAAGTGTCCACCAGGGAGACCCAGTACTTC. Protein: CASSQVSTRETQYF.

A note on this clonotype: One junction end does not reproduce the germline sequence, and a read error may be involved. The gene calls are TRBV11-2 and TRBJ1-5; D call uncertain. The CDR3 extends over 16 amino acids. Germline CDR1 reads SGHAT; CDR2 reads FQNNGV. CDR3 coding DNA: TGTGCCAGCAGCGTAGATCCGGGAGTAAACAATCAGCCCCAGCATTTT. Protein sequence: CASSVDPGVNNQPQHF.

This clonotype was counted many times. The CDR3, as DNA: TGTGCCACCAGCAGAACGCCGGGACAGGGGGTTGACACTGAAGCTTTCTTT. Its protein product is CATSRTPGQGVDTEAFF. V is TRBV15 and J is TRBJ1-1; the match to TRBD1 covers 11 bases. CDR1 is LNHNV, CDR2 YYDKDF, per germline (reference sequence). The CDR3 has 17 amino acids. V lost 2 bases, J lost 3 bases, and 8 bases stayed unmatched.

This clonotype showed up many times. The genes are TRBV5-6 and TRBJ2-3; unclear D gene. V was trimmed by 3 bases and J by 3 bases, leaving 8 bases between them. Germline V gives CDR1 SGHDT, CDR2 YYEEEE. This CDR3 spans 13 amino acids. CDR3 coding DNA: TGTGCCAGCAGCTATGAGGTAACAGATACGCAGTATTTT. This sequence encodes CASSYEVTDTQYF.

This clonotype was picked up many times. The J gene is TRBJ1-1, the V gene TRBV10-3; no clear D gene. This CDR3 region has 13 residues. Germline CDR1 is ENHRY and CDR2 is SYGVKD. V gave up 6 bases and J gave up 6 bases, with 14 bases separating them. The CDR3 region is CAIREEPGAEAFF. The CDR3 coding sequence is TGTGCCATCAGGGAAGAGCCAGGCGCTGAAGCTTTCTTT.

A word on this clonotype: Given a much more abundant clone one base away, this may be a read error. V and J are TRBV28 and TRBJ1-3; D ambiguous. CDR1 MDHEN and CDR2 SYDVKM come from the germline V gene. The CDR3 runs to 14 residues. V dropped 6 bases and J dropped 1 base, with 10 bases sitting between them. The CDR3 DNA sequence: TGTGCCAGCAGATTGATAGAATCTGGAAACACCATATATTTT. It specifies CASRLIESGNTIYF.

This clonotype was seen repeatedly, ten times or more. The chain is built from TRBV7-2 and TRBJ2-3; D is possibly TRBD2 (6 bases). The CDR3 covers 16 residues. Trimming shortened V by 1 base and J by 3 bases, and 14 bases separated the two germline ends. Germline V lookup: CDR1 SGHTA, CDR2 FQGNSA. DNA of the CDR3: TGTGCCAGCAGCTTAGAGGGAATAGCGGCAACAGATACGCAGTATTTT. Residues: CASSLEGIAATDTQYF.

This clonotype came up many times. The gene calls are TRBV7-9 and TRBJ2-3, with D possibly matching TRBD2 (6 bases). Trimming took off 2 bases at V and 5 bases at J, with 11 bases between the two ends. CDR3 size: 14 residues. The germline gives CDR1 SEHNR, CDR2 FQNEAQ (reference sequence). The CDR3 spells CASSLREPVDTQYF. CDR3 bases: TGTGCCAGCAGCTTACGGGAGCCGGTAGATACGCAGTATTTT.

This clonotype was counted many times. The genes are TRBV6-2 or TRBV6-3 and TRBJ2-5, with 8 bases that match TRBD2. In germline, CDR1 is MNHEY, CDR2 SVGEGT. V was clipped by 5 bases and J by 10 bases; unmatched bases: 12. This CDR3 region has 14 residues. The CDR3 DNA is TGTGCCAGCAGTGGAGCTAGCGGGCCCCGGGGCCAGTACTTC. The encoded protein is CASSGASGPRGQYF.

Concerning this clonotype: A read error may account for a junction end that differs from germline. The chain joins TRBV12-3 or TRBV12-4 to TRBJ2-7, with 7 bases identical to TRBD1. The CDR3 is made up of 13 amino acids. This CDR3 reads CASSLDRTYERYF. CDR3 sequence (DNA): TGTGCCAGCAGTTTGGACAGGACCTACGAGCGGTACTTC.

This clonotype was recorded many times. The chain combines TRBV4-3 with TRBJ2-1; 10 nucleotides align to TRBD2. Germline CDR1 is LGHNA and CDR2 is YSLEER. J lost 8 bases, V lost 4 bases, and 11 bases had no gene match. This CDR3 region has 16 residues. The DNA of the CDR3 is TGCGCCAGCAGCCTCCCCGCTAGCGGGGGATTCGATGAGCAGTTCTTC. Residues: CASSLPASGGFDEQFF.

There are many counts of this clonotype. V and J are TRBV19 and TRBJ2-3, with 7 bases aligning to TRBD1. V lost 5 bases, J lost 0 bases, and 5 bases stayed unmatched. Per germline, CDR1 LNHDA and CDR2 SQIVND (reference sequence). The CDR3 is 15 residues long. The CDR3 loop is CASSARQGSTDTQYF. The CDR3 DNA follows: TGTGCCAGTAGTGCAAGACAGGGCAGCACAGATACGCAGTATTTT.

J is TRBJ2-3 and V is TRBV18, with 11 bases matching TRBD2. The CDR3 sequence is 18 residues long. CDR1 is KGHSH, CDR2 LQKENI, per germline. J lost 0 bases, V lost 3 bases, and 8 bases had no gene match. The CDR3 spells CASSPGLAEMTSTDTQYF. CDR3 DNA: TGTGCCAGCTCACCGGGACTAGCGGAAATGACTAGCACAGATACGCAGTATTTT.

This sequence joins TRBV25-1 and TRBJ2-5; the D is unclear. In germline, CDR1 is MGHDK, CDR2 SYGVNS. V gave up 5 bases and J gave up 3 bases, with 13 bases separating them. The CDR3 is made up of 14 amino acids. In DNA, the CDR3 is TGTGCCAGCAGTAAATCCGTTGCAAAAGAGACCCAGTACTTC. This encodes CASSKSVAKETQYF.

Comments on this clonotype: This may arise from a read error, as a much more abundant clone is one base away. V gene TRBV29-1 combines with J gene TRBJ1-1, with a tentative D call TRBD1 (5 bases). This CDR3 is 15 amino acids long. Trimming shortened V by 0 bases and J by 6 bases, and 17 bases separated the two germline ends. Per germline, CDR1 SQVTM and CDR2 ANQGSEA. Here the CDR3 reads CSVEDLMRGPAEAFF. The DNA of the CDR3 is TGCAGCGTTGAAGATCTAATGAGGGGTCCCGCTGAAGCTTTCTTT.

This clonotype appeared a few times. A much larger clone is a single base away; this may be a read error. This is likely a read error, given that the CDR3 carries no conserved phenylalanine or tryptophan at its end. The chain joins TRBV6-6 to TRBJ2-2, with a weak D call TRBD1 (6 bases). The CDR3 consists of 13 residues. The germline CDR1 and CDR2 sequences are MNHNY and SVGAGI (reference sequence). V lost 5 bases, J lost 5 bases, and 9 bases lay in between. In DNA form, the CDR3 reads TGTGCCAGCAGTGCAACAGGGACCGGGGAGCTGTTTTCT. Translation gives CASSATGTGELFS.

This clonotype was observed many times. The V and J genes are TRBV19 and TRBJ2-1, with D possibly being TRBD2 (5 bases). The germline gives CDR1 LNHDA, CDR2 SQIVND (reference sequence). Trimming pared 10 bases from V and 7 bases from J, leaving 11 bases between. The CDR3 covers 11 residues. CDR3 bases: TGTGCCACCTCCCCGGGGAATGAGCAGTTCTTC. This encodes CATSPGNEQFF.

Ten or more counts support this clonotype. The genes are TRBV12-3 or TRBV12-4 and TRBJ2-7; D may be TRBD1 or TRBD2 (5 bases each). The CDR3 is 14 residues long. Trimming left V 5 bases short and J 4 bases short, with 15 bases between. The CDR3 bases are TGTGCCAGCAGTCCAGGGCCGGGGAGTTACGAGCAGTACTTC. Its translation is CASSPGPGSYEQYF.

Turning to this clonotype: A much larger clonotype is one base distant, so this may be a read error. The chain carries TRBV27 and TRBJ2-3, with unresolved D. This CDR3 has 14 residues. Germline loops: CDR1 MNHEY, CDR2 SMNVEV (reference sequence). The CDR3 protein is CASSSRRDTDAQYF. In DNA form, the CDR3 reads TGTGCCAGCAGTTCCCGGAGAGACACAGATGCGCAGTATTTT.

A note on this clonotype: A much bigger clone sits one base away, suggesting this may be a read error. The chain couples TRBV4-1 to TRBJ1-5; D call uncertain. Deletions cut 1 base from V and 1 base from J, with 8 bases between. The CDR3 contains 15 residues. Germline V gene data show CDR1 as MGHRA and CDR2 as YSYEKL. The CDR3 reads CASSQVAESNQPQHF. DNA of the CDR3: TGCGCCAGCAGCCAAGTGGCCGAGAGCAATCAGCCCCAGCATTTT.

This clonotype turned up a few times. V and J are TRBV6-2 or TRBV6-3 and TRBJ1-1; D gene uncertain. CDR3 length: 12 residues. The germline CDR1 and CDR2 sequences are MNHEY and SVGEGT. Trimming shortened V by 7 bases and J by 1 base, and 7 bases separated the two germline ends. CDR3 nucleotides: TGTGCCAGCACAGACACGAACACTGAAGCTTTCTTT. It codes for CASTDTNTEAFF.

This clonotype has at least ten counts. The rearrangement joins TRBV6-2 or TRBV6-3 to TRBJ2-2; 9 bases line up with TRBD1. The CDR3 covers 13 residues. V shed 10 bases, J shed 5 bases, and the junction held 5 bases outside the gene matches. Germline CDR1 is MNHEY and CDR2 is SVGEGT. In nucleotides, the CDR3 is TGTGCCATAGGACAGGGGTTTACCGGGGAGCTGTTTTTT. Translated, it gives CAIGQGFTGELFF.

This clonotype was detected many times. V and J are TRBV5-1 and TRBJ2-5; D might be TRBD2 (6 bases). The CDR3 covers 15 residues. CDR1 is SGHRS and CDR2 is YFSETQ in the germline V gene. V lost 0 bases to trimming and J lost 1 base, with 10 bases between them. In DNA form, the CDR3 reads TGCGCCAGCAGCTTGGTATCCGGGGGCCAAGAGACCCAGTACTTC. This gives the protein CASSLVSGGQETQYF.

This clonotype was recorded at least ten times. The chain links TRBV24-1 to TRBJ2-3; TRBD1 matches at 7 bases. CDR1 is KGHDR and CDR2 is SFDVKD in the germline V gene. V was pared by 0 bases and J by 6 bases, with 29 bases of the junction left unmatched. CDR3 length: 23 amino acids. The CDR3 here is CATSDLRGGIGTDQHRDKDTQYF. The DNA of the CDR3 is TGTGCCACCAGTGATTTGCGCGGAGGCATCGGGACAGACCAACACCGAGACAAGGATACGCAGTATTTT.

Comment on this clonotype: A single base separates this from a much larger clone, so it may be a read error. CDR3: CARSLTATYEQYF. The CDR3 DNA follows: TGTGCCCGCAGCTTAACTGCCACCTACGAGCAGTACTTC. The V gene is TRBV11-2, the J gene TRBJ2-7, with unresolved D. Germline V CDR1 and CDR2: SGHAT, FQNNGV. This CDR3 spans 13 amino acids.

This clonotype appeared many times. The chain couples TRBV12-3 or TRBV12-4 to TRBJ1-1; 8 bases line up with TRBD1. The trim removed 5 bases at V and 5 bases at J, leaving 7 bases unmatched. CDR3 length: 14 amino acids. CDR3: CASSNRGDGTEAFF. The CDR3 DNA follows: TGTGCCAGCAGTAACAGGGGGGACGGGACTGAAGCTTTCTTT.

This clonotype was detected many times. This chain uses TRBV4-1 with TRBJ2-1; the D gene is possibly TRBD1 (6 bases). V shed 1 base and J shed 7 bases, with 11 bases lying between them. Per germline, CDR1 MGHRA and CDR2 YSYEKL. The CDR3 covers 14 residues. CDR3 amino acids: CASSQVPRGNEQFF. The CDR3 coding sequence is TGCGCCAGCAGCCAAGTTCCCAGGGGAAATGAGCAGTTCTTC.